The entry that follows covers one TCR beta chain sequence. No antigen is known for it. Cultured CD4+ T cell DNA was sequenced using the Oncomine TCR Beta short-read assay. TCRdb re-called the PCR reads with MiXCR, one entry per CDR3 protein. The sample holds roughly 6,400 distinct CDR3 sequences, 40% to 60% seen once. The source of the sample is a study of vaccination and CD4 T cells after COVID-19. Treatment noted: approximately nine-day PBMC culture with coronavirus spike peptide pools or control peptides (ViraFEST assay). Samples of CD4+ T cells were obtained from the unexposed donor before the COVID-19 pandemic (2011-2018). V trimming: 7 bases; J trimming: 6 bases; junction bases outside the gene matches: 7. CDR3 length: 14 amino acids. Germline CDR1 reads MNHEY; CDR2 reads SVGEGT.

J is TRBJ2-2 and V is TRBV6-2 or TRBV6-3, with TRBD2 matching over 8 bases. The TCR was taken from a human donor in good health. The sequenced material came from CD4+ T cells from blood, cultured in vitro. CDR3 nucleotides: TGTGCCAGCACCCGGGGGGGGGCGTCCGGGGAGCTGTTTTTT. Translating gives CASTRGGASGELFF.